This TCR beta chain came from a study of blood T cell repertoires in COVID-19. Study details: Acute and convalescent COVID-19 samples came from the United States, Italy and Spain.

Assay used: immunoSEQ multiplex PCR; TCRdb lists only in-frame clones, some missing. The sample gives about 110,000 clones, around 83% of which show up once; 2.1% is in the top ten. The TCR comes from a human donor in a cohort sampled during active COVID-19. What was sequenced was peripheral blood.

CDR3 in DNA: TGTGCCAGCAGCTTATTCGGGCCGGGGTCCACTGAAGCTTTCTTT. Residues: CASSLFGPGSTEAFF. The gene calls are TRBV11-1 and TRBJ1-1; D is unresolved. Trimming removed 2 bases from V and 4 bases from J, with 14 bases in between. The germline gives CDR1 SGHAT, CDR2 FQDESV (reference sequence). The length of the CDR3 is 15 residues.